The clone carrying this T cell receptor (beta chain) came up a few times. Its target is not known. The record originates from a study of vaccination and CD4 T cells after COVID-19. About the research overall: Post-vaccine sample collection happened at a median of approximately 70 days after dose two, ranging 14 to 241. The study's findings and limits: Within the convalescent patients, a median about 86% of the SARS-CoV-2-reactive clones were ones that appeared only post-vaccination.

The treatment was: roughly 10-day PBMC culture with coronavirus spike peptide pools or control peptides (ViraFEST assay). The ViraFEST method relied on peptide pools to expand antigen-specific T cells, followed by TCR sequencing. The germline CDR1 and CDR2 sequences are MNHNS and SASEGT. The CDR3 is 14 residues long. Between the trimmed V and J ends, which lost 7 bases and 7 bases, there was a span of 17 bases. An Oncomine TCR Beta short-read assay was used to sequence the DNA from cultured CD4+ T cells. It was cultured CD4+ T cells from which genomic DNA was extracted. TCRdb analysed the PCR reads with MiXCR anew, one entry per CDR3 protein. The sample consists of over 13,000 distinct CDR3 sequences, 53% of them appearing once.

The receptor was derived from a human donor who had recovered from COVID-19. Sequenced input: CD4+ T cells from blood, cultured in vitro. The gene calls are TRBV6-1 and TRBJ2-1, with D perhaps TRBD1 or TRBD2 (6 bases each). The CDR3 DNA is TGTGCCAGCACTCTTTCGGGGGCCGGGAATGAGCAGTTCTTC. This translates into CASTLSGAGNEQFF.